The sample holds a few counts of the clone carrying this TCR beta chain. Its target is not known. The data derive from a study of T-cell reconstitution after alpha-beta-depleted transplantation in children. Study results and caveats: The origin of alpha-beta T cells about two months after transplant was reportedly several hundred expanded graft clones. Hyperexpanded clones declined; after one year, newly produced T cells mostly supplied diversity. Certain patients had high TCRbeta diversity at day 60, and it came from recipient T cells and thymic progenitors that survived.

Germline V gene lookup returns CDR1 MNHEY and CDR2 SVGAGI. This CDR3 has 15 amino acids. V gave up 6 bases and J gave up 2 bases; unmatched junction bases: 10. The authors prepared the TCRbeta library with unique molecular identifiers. TCRdb called the PCR reads again in MiXCR, with one record for every CDR3 protein. The data hold approximately 89,000 distinct CDR3 sequences, with 15% to 18% observed a single time. The source is a male patient aged 2-10 years who had a stem cell transplant for acute lymphoblastic leukemia, so the T cells may come from the graft donor. The chain couples TRBV6-5 to TRBJ2-7; 7 nucleotides line up with TRBD1. The starting material was PBMCs, mostly from graft donor cells, obtained 180 days after TCRalphabeta/CD19-depleted stem cell transplant. In DNA form, the CDR3 reads TGTGCCAGCAGCTTAGGACAGGAACTTCCCTACGAGCAGTACTTC. It specifies CASSLGQELPYEQYF.